Below, 7 T cell receptor beta chains from the same sample are listed, as sequenced in a study of blood T cell repertoires in COVID-19. Some clones are missing from TCRdb's copy, which holds only in-frame ones; the method was immunoSEQ multiplex PCR. The repertoire holds 200,000 to 250,000 clones, more than 65% seen once, with under 15% in the top ten. The sequenced sample consisted of peripheral blood. These receptors all stem from a human donor in a cohort sampled during active COVID-19.

The chain employs TRBV10-2 and TRBJ1-2, with D tentatively TRBD1 (6 bases). The germline gives CDR1 WSHSY, CDR2 SAAADI. The CDR3 is 15 residues long. Trimming removed 0 bases from V and 4 bases from J, with 12 bases in between. In DNA, the CDR3 is TGCGCCAGCAGTGAGTCGGCAGGGGCGTCCTATGGCTACACCTTC. Amino acids: CASSESAGASYGYTF.

The chain combines TRBV28 with TRBJ2-3; D is uncertain. Trimming cost V 2 bases and J 2 bases, with 11 bases left between them. CDR3 size: 15 residues. Germline CDR1 and CDR2: MDHEN and SYDVKM. DNA for the CDR3: TGTGCCAGCAGTTTAAGCCTATACCTCACAGATACGCAGTATTTT. Its translation: CASSLSLYLTDTQYF.

The chain joins TRBV6-6 to TRBJ2-7; D unclear. The CDR3 length is 13 residues. The germline V gene has CDR1 MNHNY and CDR2 SVGAGI (reference sequence). Trimming stripped 5 bases from V and 0 bases from J, with 8 bases between. CDR3 nucleotides: TGTGCCAGCAGTCAAATGAGCTCCTACGAGCAGTACTTC. It specifies CASSQMSSYEQYF.

This clone was counted between two and nine times. The chain carries TRBV6-5 and TRBJ1-2; D is undetermined. Trimming left V 10 bases short and J 3 bases short, with 21 bases between. Germline loops: CDR1 MNHEY, CDR2 SVGAGI. The CDR3 is 15 amino acids. The CDR3 spells CANRRGLPGYYGYTF. The CDR3, as DNA: TGTGCCAACCGACGAGGACTCCCAGGATACTATGGCTACACCTTC.

The chain is built from TRBV7-9 and TRBJ1-1; weak D call: TRBD1 (5 bases). CDR1 is SEHNR, CDR2 FQNEAQ, per germline (reference sequence). Trimming pared 1 base from V and 5 bases from J, leaving 11 bases between. The CDR3 has 14 residues. CDR3 amino acids: CASSLGGRGTEAFF. CDR3 bases: TGTGCCAGCAGCTTAGGAGGCCGGGGGACTGAAGCTTTCTTT.

The chain combines TRBV19 with TRBJ2-1; perhaps TRBD2 as D (5 bases). V shed 5 bases and J shed 0 bases, with 14 bases lying between them. This CDR3 is built from 16 residues. CDR1 is LNHDA, CDR2 SQIVND, per germline (reference sequence). The CDR3 DNA reads TGTGCCAGTAGTTCCCAAGCGGCATACTCCTACAATGAGCAGTTCTTC. Translating gives CASSSQAAYSYNEQFF.

This chain connects TRBV7-6 to TRBJ1-5; unclear D gene. Per germline, CDR1 SGHVS and CDR2 FNYEAQ. The CDR3 consists of 15 residues. V was pared by 2 bases and J by 1 base, with 9 bases between. DNA for the CDR3: TGTGCCAGCAGCTTAATCGAGGTGAGCAATCAGCCCCAGCATTTT. It is translated as CASSLIEVSNQPQHF. Based on the CDR3 plus reference TRBV7-6 and TRBJ1-5, the full variable domain is GAGVSQSPRYKVTKRGQDVALRCDPISGHVSLYWYRQALGQGPEFLTYFNYEAQQDKSGLPNDRFSAERPEGSISTLTIQRTEQRDSAMYRCASSLIEVSNQPQHFGDGTRLSIL.